The 21 T cell receptor beta chains below come from one sample, sequenced in a study of metastatic and nonmetastatic thyroid tumors. TCRdb re-analyzed the PCR reads using MiXCR. The table has roughly 41,000 clones, about 16% seen once; the top ten hold over 3.5%. The entire patient cohort was treatment-naive prior to thyroid surgery. Specimen: blood. The receptor set was obtained from a female donor with papillary thyroid cancer or a benign thyroid nodule (not recorded which). Some clones in this sample may be carry-over from other donors' samples.

The count of this clone is one. The J gene is TRBJ1-1, the V gene TRBV5-5, with D possibly matching TRBD1 (6 bases). The CDR3 has 14 amino acids. Looked up from germline, CDR1 is SGHKS and CDR2 is YYEKEE (reference sequence). The V end lost 0 bases, the J end lost 3 bases, and 9 bases lay between the germline ends. The CDR3 nucleotides are TGTGCCAGCAGCTTGGTTTCAGGGGACACTGAAGCTTTCTTT. Protein sequence: CASSLVSGDTEAFF.

This clone was observed at least ten times. This chain connects TRBV28 to TRBJ2-7; D ambiguous. Germline CDR1 MDHEN, CDR2 SYDVKM. This CDR3 has 13 residues. The V end was cut by 2 bases, the J end by 1 base, with 6 bases between. The CDR3 is CASSLEGSYEQYF. The CDR3 DNA is TGTGCCAGCAGTTTAGAAGGTTCCTACGAGCAGTACTTC.

This clone appeared many times. This chain joins TRBV18 and TRBJ2-5, with 7 positions matching TRBD1. With V trimmed by 2 bases and J by 5 bases, 11 bases remained unmatched. This CDR3 has 16 amino acids. From germline, CDR1 is KGHSH and CDR2 LQKENI. The chain's CDR3 is CASSPTPGQDGETQYF. DNA for the CDR3: TGTGCCAGCTCACCAACGCCCGGACAGGATGGGGAGACCCAGTACTTC.

This clone occurred many times. J is TRBJ1-1 and V is TRBV6-1; the D gene is possibly TRBD1 (5 bases). CDR3 size: 14 residues. V lost 6 bases and J 7 bases, leaving 18 bases between the germline ends. Germline V gives CDR1 MNHNS, CDR2 SASEGT. The CDR3 spells CASRPLRDGLEAFF. The CDR3 coding sequence is TGTGCCAGCAGGCCCCTCAGGGACGGTCTTGAAGCTTTCTTT.

V and J are TRBV15 and TRBJ2-3; possible D gene TRBD2, 6 bases. V was clipped by 7 bases and J by 0 bases, with 23 bases between them. The CDR3 length is 18 residues. Germline values: CDR1 LNHNV, CDR2 YYDKDF (reference sequence). The CDR3 DNA reads as TGTGCCACCATCCGTCAGGTGGGCCTTGCGGGAAGCACAGATACGCAGTATTTT. This sequence encodes CATIRQVGLAGSTDTQYF.

This clone was observed many times. The J gene is TRBJ1-2, the V gene TRBV9, with unresolved D. This CDR3 comprises 15 residues. Trimming cost V 4 bases and J 7 bases, with 20 bases left between them. Germline loops: CDR1 SGDLS, CDR2 YYNGEE. The DNA of the CDR3 is TGTGCCAGCAGCCCCGAAAATCTGGGGTTGGGTGGCTACACCTTC. It specifies CASSPENLGLGGYTF.

This clone was observed many times. The rearrangement joins TRBV5-1 to TRBJ2-1; 9 positions match TRBD2. The V gene's germline CDR1 is SGHRS and CDR2 YFSETQ. Losses at the gene ends were 3 bases for V and 4 bases for J; bases not matched to a gene: 14. There are 18 residues in the CDR3. CDR3 sequence (DNA): TGCGCCAGCAGCTCTTCCTCTAGCGGGACCCCCGGGTACAATGAGCAGTTCTTC. Its protein product is CASSSSSSGTPGYNEQFF.

This clone has a count of ten or more. The chain is built from TRBV4-1 and TRBJ2-1, with D perhaps matching TRBD1 (6 bases). The germline V gene has CDR1 MGHRA and CDR2 YSYEKL. The CDR3 is 17 amino acids. V dropped 3 bases and J dropped 4 bases, with 19 bases sitting between them. CDR3 region: CASSQAGGRISYNEQFF. CDR3 DNA sequence: TGCGCCAGCAGCCAGGCTGGGGGCAGAATTTCTTACAATGAGCAGTTCTTC.

This clone was detected many times. The chain links TRBV7-9 to TRBJ2-3; D is perhaps TRBD2 (6 bases). The CDR3 contains 14 residues. Trimming shortened V by 6 bases and J by 2 bases, and 12 bases separated the two germline ends. CDR1 and CDR2 (germline): SEHNR, FQNEAQ (reference sequence). The CDR3 loop reads CASRWDSDTDTQYF. The CDR3 nucleotides read TGTGCCAGCAGATGGGACTCGGACACAGATACGCAGTATTTT.

This clone turned up a few times. The V and J genes are TRBV9 and TRBJ1-5, with D hard to call. With 3 bases removed from V and 1 base from J, the gap between germline ends came to 2 bases. CDR3 length: 12 amino acids. Germline V CDR1 and CDR2: SGDLS, YYNGEE. The CDR3 bases are TGTGCCAGCAGCGGGAGCAATCAGCCCCAGCATTTT. Amino acid sequence: CASSGSNQPQHF.

This clone was observed at least ten times. The rearrangement uses TRBV6-5 and TRBJ2-7; D gene unclear. The CDR3 sequence is 15 residues long. Deletions cut 0 bases from V and 1 base from J, with 10 bases between. Germline V gene lookup returns CDR1 MNHEY and CDR2 SVGAGI. For the CDR3, the DNA is TGTGCCAGCAGTTACTCCGATGTGAAGTCCTACGAGCAGTACTTC. Translated, it gives CASSYSDVKSYEQYF.

This clone has a count of ten or more. V is TRBV5-8 and J is TRBJ2-5, with TRBD2 identical over 7 bases. Germline assignment: CDR1 SGHTS and CDR2 YDEGEE. With 3 bases clipped from V and 5 bases from J, the junction kept 1 base outside the gene matches. This CDR3 spans 12 amino acids. The CDR3 sequence is CASSWEGETQYF. The CDR3 nucleotides read TGTGCCAGCAGCTGGGAGGGGGAGACCCAGTACTTC.

This clone was counted at least ten times. Other nucleotide sequences from this sample produce the same CDR3. The chain links TRBV7-8 to TRBJ1-1; D uncertain. Between the trimmed V and J ends, which lost 3 bases and 1 base, there was a span of 6 bases. The V gene's germline CDR1 is SGHVS and CDR2 FQNEAQ. The CDR3 consists of 13 residues. In nucleotides, the CDR3 is TGTGCCAGCAGCTTTAACACGAACACTGAAGCTTTCTTT. Its translation is CASSFNTNTEAFF.

This clone was picked up a small number of times. J is TRBJ2-2 and V is TRBV5-1; 7 positions match TRBD2. Germline V gene data show CDR1 as SGHRS and CDR2 as YFSETQ. CDR3 length: 16 residues. V was pared by 0 bases and J by 3 bases, with 5 bases of the junction left unmatched. CDR3 sequence: CASSLDGRPDTGELFF. CDR3 coding DNA: TGCGCCAGCAGCTTGGACGGGAGGCCCGACACCGGGGAGCTGTTTTTT.

This clone was picked up many times. The V gene is TRBV3-1, the J gene TRBJ1-4; D call uncertain. V was clipped by 0 bases and J by 7 bases, with 6 bases between them. The CDR3 runs 13 residues. Germline values: CDR1 LGHDT, CDR2 YNNKEL (reference sequence). Written as DNA, the CDR3 is TGTGCCAGCAGCCAAGATGTGGGTGAAAAACTGTTTTTT. The encoded protein is CASSQDVGEKLFF. Full variable domain (remainder filled in from reference TRBV3-1 and TRBJ1-4): DTAVSQTPKYLVTQMGNDKSIKCEQNLGHDTMYWYKQDSKKFLKIMFSYNNKELIINETVPNRFSPKSPDKAHLNLHINSLELGDSAVYFCASSQDVGEKLFFGSGTQLSVL.

This clone was recorded many times. The rearrangement joins TRBV3-1 to TRBJ2-3; 10 positions match TRBD2. CDR1 LGHDT and CDR2 YNNKEL come from the germline V gene (reference sequence). Trimming at V came to 4 bases and at J to 6 bases, leaving 4 bases not matched to a gene. The CDR3 totals 14 residues. CDR3 DNA sequence: TGTGCCAGCAGCCTTAGCGGGAGGCAGGATACGCAGTATTTT. Its translation is CASSLSGRQDTQYF.

This clone was seen ten or more times. The V call is TRBV3-1, the J call TRBJ2-2; D may correspond to TRBD1 or TRBD2 (5 bases each). The CDR3 consists of 18 residues. V was trimmed by 0 bases and J by 5 bases, leaving 19 bases between them. CDR1 LGHDT and CDR2 YNNKEL come from the germline V gene (reference sequence). The CDR3: CASSQEGYEAGRTGELFF. CDR3 bases: TGTGCCAGCAGCCAAGAAGGGTACGAGGCAGGGAGAACCGGGGAGCTGTTTTTT.

This clone came up many times. J is TRBJ1-3 and V is TRBV19; TRBD1 might be the D (5 bases). With 6 bases removed from V and 0 bases from J, the gap between germline ends came to 12 bases. The CDR3 sequence is 15 residues long. Germline values: CDR1 LNHDA, CDR2 SQIVND (reference sequence). CDR3: CASSVEDTSGNTIYF. DNA of the CDR3: TGTGCCAGTAGCGTAGAGGACACCTCTGGAAACACCATATATTTT. Together with reference TRBV19 and TRBJ1-3, the CDR3 gives the full variable domain: DGGITQSPKYLFRKEGQNVTLSCEQNLNHDAMYWYRQDPGQGLRLIYYSQIVNDFQKGDIAEGYSVSREKKESFPLTVTSAQKNPTAFYLCASSVEDTSGNTIYFGEGSWLTVV.

To note about this clone: An end of the junction differs from the germline gene, which may be a read error. This sample also contains other DNA sequences that code for the same CDR3. The V call is TRBV27, the J call TRBJ2-3; D is perhaps TRBD2 (5 bases). From germline, CDR1 is MNHEY and CDR2 SMNVEV (reference sequence). CDR3 length: 15 residues. The CDR3 region is CASSWGEGGTDTQYF. The CDR3 nucleotides read TGTGCCAGCAGTTGGGGTGAGGGTGGCACAGATACGCAGTACTTT.

The chain has TRBV3-1 and TRBJ2-5; D could derive from TRBD1 or TRBD2 (5 bases each). The germline V and J ends were trimmed by 3 bases and 5 bases, with 19 bases remaining between them. The CDR3 loop spans 16 amino acids. Germline V CDR1 and CDR2: LGHDT, YNNKEL (reference sequence). CDR3 residues: CASSQRGARGGETQYF. CDR3 DNA sequence: TGTGCCAGCAGCCAGAGGGGAGCGAGAGGTGGGGAGACCCAGTACTTC.

This clone came up many times. The chain links TRBV20-1 to TRBJ1-1, with a weak D call TRBD1 (6 bases). CDR3 length: 15 residues. V lost 1 base, J lost 5 bases, and 17 bases lay in between. Germline lookup yields CDR1 DFQATT and CDR2 SNEGSKA (reference sequence). CDR3 bases: TGCAGTGCTAGAGTAGGGGGGACTGCTGGGACTGAAGCTTTCTTT. This encodes CSARVGGTAGTEAFF.